This passage covers 2 T cell receptor beta chains from one sample sequenced in a study of siplizumab effects on memory and regulatory T cells. Clones were sequenced by immunoSEQ multiplex PCR, and TCRdb holds only the in-frame ones, with some missing. The table records about 100,000 clones, about 91% of them present only once. Sequencing was done on a sample of CD4+ T cells sorted from blood. The source of these receptors is a human donor in good health.

About this clone itself: This sample also contains other DNA sequences that code for the same CDR3. The rearrangement joins TRBV28 to TRBJ2-7; TRBD1 matches at 9 bases. The germline V gene has CDR1 MDHEN and CDR2 SYDVKM. V gave up 5 bases and J gave up 1 base; unmatched junction bases: 6. This CDR3 contains 15 residues. The chain's CDR3 is CASSPPGQGSYEQYF. CDR3 sequence (DNA): TGTGCCAGCAGTCCTCCGGGACAGGGTTCCTACGAGCAGTACTTC.

This clone was picked up a small number of times. V is TRBV5-4 and J is TRBJ2-1, with TRBD2 identical over 10 bases. The germline CDR1 and CDR2 sequences are SGHNT and YYREEE (reference sequence). The ends lost 3 bases at V and 1 base at J; junction bases unmatched: 10. There are 18 residues in the CDR3. CDR3 amino acids: CASSSMLGSGGSYNEQFF. The CDR3 DNA reads TGTGCCAGCAGCTCAATGCTTGGTAGCGGGGGGTCCTACAATGAGCAGTTCTTC.